These 19 T cell receptor beta chains were sequenced from one sample in a study of spatial heterogeneity in lung cancer. One entry per CDR3 protein, called by TCRdb with MiXCR from the 5' RACE reads. The sample carries approximately 16,000 distinct CDR3 sequences, approximately 7% recorded once. Described time point: sample taken at primary tumor resection. Broader study findings: One measure, the expanded intratumoral alpha and beta TCR count, tracked tumor mutation counts.

These TCRs are of unknown antigen specificity. Specimen: lung tumor tissue, collected at surgery. These receptors were obtained from a female donor with early-stage non-small cell lung cancer.

A remark on this clonotype: This beta chain is a stray read from a library made for alpha chains; its abundance is not meaningful. The J gene is TRBJ2-3, the V gene TRBV20-1; 8 positions agree with TRBD2. Trimming removed 0 bases from V and 7 bases from J; junction bases left unmatched: 6. Looked up from germline, CDR1 is DFQATT and CDR2 is SNEGSKA (reference sequence). The CDR3 extends over 14 amino acids. The chain's CDR3 is CSARDSRGGYTQYF. DNA of the CDR3: TGCAGTGCTAGAGATTCTCGCGGGGGGTATACGCAGTATTTT.

Comments on this clonotype: In a library made to pick up alpha chains, this beta chain is a stray read with a size that means little. The chain couples TRBV24-1 to TRBJ2-5, with D possibly TRBD1 on 6 matching bases. The CDR3 totals 16 residues. Trimming stripped 4 bases from V and 1 base from J, with 15 bases between. Germline CDR1 KGHDR, CDR2 SFDVKD. Here the CDR3 DNA reads TGTGCCACCAGTGACCTCAGGGGCAAAATCCAAGAGACCCAGTACTTC. Its protein product is CATSDLRGKIQETQYF.

This clonotype was detected ten times or more. This beta chain slipped into a library made for alpha chains as a stray read, so its size is not meaningful. This chain joins TRBV3-1 and TRBJ1-5; D is perhaps TRBD1 (5 bases). The CDR3 has 17 residues. Trimming pared 0 bases from V and 6 bases from J, leaving 18 bases between. Germline loops: CDR1 LGHDT, CDR2 YNNKEL (reference sequence). CDR3 region: CASSQDSWTGGGQPQHF. DNA for the CDR3: TGTGCCAGCAGCCAAGATTCCTGGACGGGTGGGGGTCAGCCCCAGCATTTT.

This clonotype was seen many times. This beta chain appears as a stray read in a library generated for alpha chains; its size is not informative. The chain recombines TRBV20-1 with TRBJ2-1; 16 nucleotides match TRBD2. CDR1 and CDR2 from the germline V gene are DFQATT and SNEGSKA (reference sequence). The J segment lost 0 bases and the V segment lost 5 bases, leaving 10 bases of the junction unmatched. This CDR3 has 19 residues. The CDR3 region is CSAATPGLAGGVSYNEQFF. The CDR3 DNA reads TGCAGTGCTGCCACCCCGGGACTAGCGGGGGGGGTCTCCTACAATGAGCAGTTCTTC.

At least ten counts were recorded for this clonotype. Because the library targeted alpha chains, this beta chain is an off-target read whose size means little. The rearrangement uses TRBV6-1 and TRBJ1-1, with D possibly TRBD1 on 6 matching bases. V lost 2 bases and J 4 bases, leaving 17 bases between the germline ends. The CDR3 covers 16 residues. Germline CDR1 MNHNS, CDR2 SASEGT. CDR3 coding DNA: TGTGCCAGCAGTGAACCCCCCCCAGGGGCCCTCACTGAAGCTTTCTTT. Residues: CASSEPPPGALTEAFF.

Many counts were recorded for this clonotype. Because this beta chain is a stray read in a library intended to capture alpha chains, its abundance should not be given much weight. V is TRBV21-1 and J is TRBJ1-5. TRBV21-1 has pseudogene status. This CDR3 is built from 14 residues. The CDR3 DNA reads as TGTGCCAGCAGCAGGGGCCCTAGCAATCAGCCCCAGCATTTT. This codes for CASSRGPSNQPQHF.

The sample holds many counts of this clonotype. The library was prepared for alpha chains; this beta chain is a stray read, so its frequency means little. V usage is TRBV3-1 and J usage is TRBJ2-2; D perhaps matches TRBD2 (5 bases). Germline-derived CDR1 and CDR2 are LGHDT and YNNKEL (reference sequence). V was shortened by 4 bases and J by 2 bases, with 14 bases between the two germline ends. CDR3 length equals 16 residues. The CDR3 is CASSPLASLNTGELFF. The CDR3 nucleotides are TGTGCCAGCAGCCCCTTGGCTAGCCTCAACACCGGGGAGCTGTTTTTT.

There are many counts of this clonotype. Since it is a stray read in a library aimed at alpha chains, this beta chain has a size that is not meaningful. This rearrangement joins TRBV7-2 to TRBJ2-5; perhaps TRBD1 as D (7 bases). CDR1 and CDR2 from the germline V gene are SGHTA and FQGNSA. The CDR3 totals 13 residues. Trimming cost V 5 bases and J 9 bases, with 16 bases left between them. The CDR3 DNA is TGTGCCAGCAGCCCCTGGACAGGCGGGGCCCAGTACTTC. It translates to CASSPWTGGAQYF. The full variable domain, completed using reference TRBV7-2 and TRBJ2-5, is GAGVSQSPSNKVTEKGKDVELRCDPISGHTALYWYRQSLGQGLEFLIYFQGNSAPDKSGLPSDRFSAERTGGSVSTLTIQRTQQEDSAVYLCASSPWTGGAQYFGPGTRLLVL.

A word on this clonotype: Since it is a stray read in a library aimed at alpha chains, this beta chain has a size that is not meaningful. The chain couples TRBV6-6 to TRBJ1-4, with D tentatively TRBD1 (5 bases). Germline V gene data show CDR1 as MNHNY and CDR2 as SVGAGI (reference sequence). The CDR3 extends over 14 amino acids. Trimming left V 5 bases short and J 4 bases short, with 11 bases between. The CDR3 spells CASSPGLGNEKLFF. Here the CDR3 DNA reads TGTGCCAGCAGTCCAGGGCTGGGTAATGAAAAACTGTTTTTT.

Comment on this clonotype: This may arise from a read error, as a much more abundant clone is one base away. In a library made to pick up alpha chains, this beta chain is a stray read with a size that means little. The chain combines TRBV12-3 or TRBV12-4 with TRBJ1-5; 9 bases are shared with TRBD1. CDR3 length: 15 amino acids. V dropped 6 bases and J dropped 1; count of bases not matched to a gene: 4. The CDR3 here is CASRRTGASNQPQHF. CDR3 in DNA: TGTGCCAGCAGACGGACAGGGGCGAGCAATCAGCCCCAGCATTTT.

This clonotype was seen repeatedly, ten times or more. This beta chain is a stray sequence in a library constructed for alpha chains; its clone size is not meaningful. The chain links TRBV10-3 to TRBJ1-5, with D possibly TRBD1 on 5 matching bases. V lost 4 bases and J 2 bases, leaving 9 bases between the germline ends. CDR3 length equals 14 residues. Germline V gene data show CDR1 as ENHRY and CDR2 as SYGVKD. The CDR3 loop is CAISGEGGNQPQHF. CDR3 in DNA: TGTGCCATCAGTGGGGAAGGGGGCAATCAGCCCCAGCATTTT.

This clonotype was seen ten or more times. This beta chain is an unintended read in a library built for alpha chains; its size means little. The chain couples TRBV3-1 to TRBJ1-1, with 8 bases identical to TRBD1. Trimming took 4 bases from V and 6 from J; bases not matched to a gene: 10. The CDR3 spans 15 residues. Germline lookup yields CDR1 LGHDT and CDR2 YNNKEL (reference sequence). The CDR3 spells CASSPSDRGKAEAFF. CDR3 in DNA: TGTGCCAGCAGCCCCTCCGACAGGGGAAAGGCTGAAGCTTTCTTT.

This clonotype showed up many times. In a library made to pick up alpha chains, this beta chain is a stray read with a size that means little. This chain uses TRBV27 with TRBJ2-3, with 7 bases matching TRBD1. Trimming took 5 bases from V and 3 from J; bases not matched to a gene: 5. Looked up from germline, CDR1 is MNHEY and CDR2 is SMNVEV (reference sequence). This CDR3 contains 14 residues. Here the CDR3 reads CASSTMGQTDTQYF. For the CDR3, the DNA is TGTGCCAGCAGTACAATGGGACAGACAGATACGCAGTATTTT.

This clonotype came up many times. This beta chain is an unintended read in a library built for alpha chains; its size means little. V is TRBV29-1 and J is TRBJ1-1; 9 bases agree with TRBD1. The CDR3 loop spans 13 amino acids. V lost 6 bases and J lost 3; bases outside the gene matches: 5. From germline, CDR1 is SQVTM and CDR2 ANQGSEA. DNA of the CDR3: TGCAGCGTCGGTGGGACAGGGTACACTGAAGCTTTCTTT. It is translated as CSVGGTGYTEAFF.

This clonotype was observed at least ten times. With the library built for alpha chains, this beta chain is off target and its frequency is not meaningful. The V call is TRBV10-3, the J call TRBJ2-3; TRBD1 aligns across 8 bases. J gave up 2 bases and V 3 bases, and 4 bases lay outside the gene matches. From germline, CDR1 is ENHRY and CDR2 SYGVKD. CDR3 length equals 15 residues. CDR3 amino acids: CAISEGDRYTDTQYF. The CDR3 nucleotides are TGTGCCATCAGTGAAGGGGACAGGTACACAGATACGCAGTATTTT.

By sample share, this clonotype is medium-sized. As an off-target read in a library built for alpha chains, this beta chain has a frequency of little significance. This chain joins TRBV20-1 and TRBJ2-1; 10 bases agree with TRBD2. This CDR3 region has 12 residues. Germline V lookup: CDR1 DFQATT, CDR2 SNEGSKA (reference sequence). After removal of 0 bases from V and 10 bases from J, the junction contained 0 bases not matched to a gene. In DNA form, the CDR3 reads TGCAGTGCTAGAGAACTAGCGGGGGAGCAGTTCTTC. It codes for CSARELAGEQFF.

This clonotype was detected ten times or more. With the library built for alpha chains, this beta chain is off target and its frequency is not meaningful. This chain uses TRBV12-3 or TRBV12-4 with TRBJ2-7; 8 positions match TRBD1. The CDR3 has 16 amino acids. V lost 5 bases to trimming and J lost 2 bases; unmatched junction nucleotides: 11. The CDR3 DNA follows: TGTGCCAGCAGTGAAAATATGAACAGGGGGACCTACGAGCAGTACTTC. Translating gives CASSENMNRGTYEQYF.

This clonotype rates as medium-sized. This beta chain is an off-target read within a library intended for alpha chains, so its frequency means little. J is TRBJ2-3 and V is TRBV30; 10 positions match TRBD2. Looked up from germline, CDR1 is GTSNPN and CDR2 is SVGIG (reference sequence). Trimming took 7 bases from V and 0 from J; bases not matched to a gene: 7. This CDR3 region has 15 residues. The CDR3 sequence is CASTLSGGSTDTQYF. The DNA of the CDR3 is TGTGCCTCAACCCTTAGCGGGGGGAGCACAGATACGCAGTATTTT.

This clonotype was seen many times. This beta chain was picked up by a library intended for alpha chains and is off target, so its count carries little meaning. V usage is TRBV7-8 and J usage is TRBJ2-5; 10 positions agree with TRBD2. The CDR3 is made up of 16 amino acids. J was trimmed by 0 bases and V by 5 bases; bases with no gene match: 6. Per the germline V gene, CDR1 is SGHVS and CDR2 is FQNEAQ. CDR3 region: CASSRRAGGNQETQYF. The CDR3 DNA follows: TGTGCCAGCAGCCGCAGAGCGGGGGGGAACCAAGAGACCCAGTACTTC.